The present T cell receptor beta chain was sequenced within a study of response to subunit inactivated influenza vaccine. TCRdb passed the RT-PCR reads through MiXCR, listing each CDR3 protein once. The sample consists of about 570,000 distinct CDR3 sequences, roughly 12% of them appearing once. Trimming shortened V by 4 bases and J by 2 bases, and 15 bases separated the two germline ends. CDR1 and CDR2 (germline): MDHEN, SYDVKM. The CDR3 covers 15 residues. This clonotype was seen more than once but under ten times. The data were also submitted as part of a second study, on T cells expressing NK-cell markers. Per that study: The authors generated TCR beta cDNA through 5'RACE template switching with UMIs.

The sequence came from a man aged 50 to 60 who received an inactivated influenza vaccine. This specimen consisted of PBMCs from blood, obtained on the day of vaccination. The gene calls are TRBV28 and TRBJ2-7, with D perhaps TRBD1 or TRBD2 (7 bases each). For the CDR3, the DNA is TGTGCCAGCAGTTCAGGGGGGGAGATGGCCTACGAGCAGTACTTC. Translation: CASSSGGEMAYEQYF.